This TCR beta chain was documented in a study of cytomegalovirus exposure and HLA in healthy donors. Study-level points and caveats: In a later analysis, HLA-associated beta chains showed higher expansion and lower generation probabilities than comparable chains. When the data were analyzed later, several of the most significant clusters appeared to be linked to common viral pathogens. As confirmed in vitro, three CMV-associated chains were specific for CMV antigens.

Primers: 60 Vbeta forward and 13 Jbeta reverse. Data came from immunoSEQ multiplex PCR; TCRdb stores just in-frame clones and leaves some out. The sample includes around 160,000 clones, approximately 85% seen only once; the top ten take roughly 8.8%. Of note for this clone: The antigen is not known.

The V gene lost 6 bases and the J gene lost 5 bases, with 15 bases spanning the gap. Germline-derived CDR1 and CDR2 are SQVTM and ANQGSEA. The CDR3 sequence is 13 residues long. The gene calls are TRBV29-1 and TRBJ2-3, with D possibly matching TRBD2 (6 bases). This receptor was obtained from a man younger than 35 in good health and CMV-seropositive. Sequences were obtained from PBMCs. Here the CDR3 reads CSVARLVGDTQYF. Here the CDR3 DNA reads TGCAGCGTCGCCAGACTAGTTGGAGATACGCAGTATTTT.